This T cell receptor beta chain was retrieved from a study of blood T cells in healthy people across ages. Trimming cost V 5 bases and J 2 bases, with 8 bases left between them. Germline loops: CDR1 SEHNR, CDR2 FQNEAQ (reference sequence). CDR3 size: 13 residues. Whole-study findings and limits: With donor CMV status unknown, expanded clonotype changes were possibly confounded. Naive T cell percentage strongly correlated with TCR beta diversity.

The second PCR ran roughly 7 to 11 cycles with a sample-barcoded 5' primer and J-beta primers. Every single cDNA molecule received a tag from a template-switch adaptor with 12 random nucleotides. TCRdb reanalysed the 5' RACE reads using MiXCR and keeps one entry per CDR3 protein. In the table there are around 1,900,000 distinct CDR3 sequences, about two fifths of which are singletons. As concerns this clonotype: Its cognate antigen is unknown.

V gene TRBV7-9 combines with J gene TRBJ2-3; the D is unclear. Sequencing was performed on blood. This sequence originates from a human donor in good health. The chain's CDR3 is CASSPVHTDTQYF. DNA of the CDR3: TGTGCCAGCAGCCCAGTACACACAGATACGCAGTATTTT.